This TCR beta chain was recorded in a study of T cells in Graves' hyperthyroidism and ophthalmopathy. RNA transcripts yielded amplified TCR beta CDR3 regions. Carried out on the TCR CDR3, a first-round RT-PCR used the HTBI primer set. TCRdb analysed the multiplex PCR reads with MiXCR anew, one entry per CDR3 protein. The data show about 600,000 distinct CDR3 sequences, about 16% seen once. This clonotype was recorded many times. CDR1 SQVTM and CDR2 ANQGSEA come from the germline V gene. Trimming shortened V by 2 bases and J by 2 bases, and 6 bases separated the two germline ends. This CDR3 is built from 12 residues.

The chain couples TRBV29-1 to TRBJ1-1, with no clear D. This receptor was identified in a woman in her thirties or forties with Graves' ophthalmopathy. Input material: blood. The CDR3, as DNA: TGCAGCGTTGAAAAGGGTAACACTGAAGCTTTCTTT. The encoded protein is CSVEKGNTEAFF.